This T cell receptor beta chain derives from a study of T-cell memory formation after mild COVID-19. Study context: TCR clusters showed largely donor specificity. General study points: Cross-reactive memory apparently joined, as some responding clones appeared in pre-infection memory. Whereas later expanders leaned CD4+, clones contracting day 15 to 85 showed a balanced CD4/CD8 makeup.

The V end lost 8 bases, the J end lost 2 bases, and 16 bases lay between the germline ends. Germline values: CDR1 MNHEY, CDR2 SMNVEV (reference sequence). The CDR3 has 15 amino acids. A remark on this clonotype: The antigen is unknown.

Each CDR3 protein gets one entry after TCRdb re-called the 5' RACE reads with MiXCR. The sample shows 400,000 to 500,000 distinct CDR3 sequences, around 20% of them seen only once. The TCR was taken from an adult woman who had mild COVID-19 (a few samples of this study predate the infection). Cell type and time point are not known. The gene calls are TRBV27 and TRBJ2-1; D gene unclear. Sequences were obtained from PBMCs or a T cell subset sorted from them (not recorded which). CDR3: CASRTGSFTYNEQFF. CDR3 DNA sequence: TGTGCCAGCCGAACGGGCAGTTTCACCTACAATGAGCAGTTCTTC.